This entry lists 13 T cell receptor beta chains sequenced from one sample in a study of OX40 agonist ivuxolimab in advanced cancers. The data were produced by immunoSEQ multiplex PCR, yet TCRdb's version contains in-frame clones alone and is incomplete. This table has under 25,000 clones, around 78% appearing once. The sample here was CD4+ or CD8+ T cells sorted from blood, taken in a trial of the OX40 agonist ivuxolimab. Receptors originate from an adult with an advanced solid tumor such as melanoma, head and neck, liver or kidney cancer.

The V gene is TRBV4-2, the J gene TRBJ2-3, with unresolved D. Trimming took 1 base from V and 6 from J, leaving 11 bases between them. The germline gives CDR1 LGHNA, CDR2 YNFKEQ. This CDR3 has 14 amino acids. The CDR3: CASSQATAGDTQYF. The CDR3 bases are TGTGCCAGCAGCCAAGCTACTGCCGGGGATACGCAGTATTTT.

This clone showed up just a few times. The chain is built from TRBV7-2 and TRBJ2-7, with D unclear. CDR1 is SGHTA and CDR2 is FQGNSA in the germline V gene. The CDR3 totals 11 residues. The V end was cut by 4 bases, the J end by 5 bases, with 6 bases between. Here the CDR3 DNA reads TGTGCCAGCAGCTCCCTACACGAGCAGTACTTC. Its translation: CASSSLHEQYF.

V and J are TRBV6-6 and TRBJ2-5, with D possibly called TRBD1 or TRBD2 (5 bases each). Germline V CDR1 and CDR2: MNHNY, SVGAGI (reference sequence). This CDR3 is built from 13 residues. V lost 10 bases, J lost 5 bases, and 17 bases lay in between. The CDR3 loop is CATAGTPFETQYF. The CDR3 DNA reads TGTGCCACCGCCGGGACCCCTTTCGAGACCCAGTACTTC.

The chain links TRBV30 to TRBJ1-1; a possible D gene is TRBD1 (5 bases). This CDR3 contains 12 residues. Trimming took off 3 bases at V and 1 base at J, with 6 bases between the two ends. CDR1 is GTSNPN, CDR2 SVGIG, per germline (reference sequence). CDR3 sequence (DNA): TGTGCCTGGAGGGGGGGGAACACTGAAGCTTTCTTT. Its translation: CAWRGGNTEAFF.

V gene TRBV6-5 combines with J gene TRBJ1-1; no firm D call. Germline CDR1 MNHEY, CDR2 SVGAGI. This CDR3 contains 15 residues. The ends were cut back, 6 bases at V and 0 bases at J, with 14 bases in the middle. DNA of the CDR3: TGTGCCAGCAGCTTCGGATGGGGATTGAACACTGAAGCTTTCTTT. Translation: CASSFGWGLNTEAFF.

This clone was detected only a few times. This sequence joins TRBV28 and TRBJ1-1; no firm D call. From germline, CDR1 is MDHEN and CDR2 SYDVKM. V lost 6 bases and J 4 bases, leaving 6 bases between the germline ends. CDR3 length: 11 residues. CDR3 sequence: CASRLTTEAFF. CDR3 bases: TGTGCCAGCAGGTTGACCACTGAAGCTTTCTTT.

V and J are TRBV7-6 and TRBJ1-1; D may be TRBD1 (5 bases). V lost 5 bases, J lost 1 base, and 11 bases lay in between. Germline-derived CDR1 and CDR2 are SGHVS and FNYEAQ. The length of the CDR3 is 14 residues. The CDR3 is CASSKGPANTEAFF. In DNA, the CDR3 is TGTGCCAGCAGCAAGGGACCGGCGAACACTGAAGCTTTCTTT. The variable domain in full, completed from reference TRBV7-6 and TRBJ1-1, reads GAGVSQSPRYKVTKRGQDVALRCDPISGHVSLYWYRQALGQGPEFLTYFNYEAQQDKSGLPNDRFSAERPEGSISTLTIQRTEQRDSAMYRCASSKGPANTEAFFGQGTRLTVV.

Comments on this clone: Compared with germline, one end of the junction differs, possibly owing to a read error. The chain is built from TRBV4-2 and TRBJ1-5, with a possible D match to TRBD1 (5 bases). This CDR3 spans 16 amino acids. Germline V CDR1 and CDR2: LGHNA, YNFKEQ. For the CDR3, the DNA is TGTGCCAGCAGCCAAGAACAGGCAACTAGCAATCAGCCTCAGCATTTT. Its protein is CASSQEQATSNQPQHF.

The chain combines TRBV7-2 with TRBJ2-1, with 8 bases matching TRBD2. This CDR3 contains 15 residues. V lost 5 bases to trimming and J lost 4 bases; unmatched junction nucleotides: 7. Germline V lookup: CDR1 SGHTA, CDR2 FQGNSA. This CDR3 reads CASSRTGLGYNEQFF. The CDR3 DNA is TGTGCCAGCAGCCGCACGGGACTAGGATACAATGAGCAGTTCTTC.

The rearrangement joins TRBV9 to TRBJ2-7; no firm D call. Germline CDR1 is SGDLS and CDR2 is YYNGEE. This CDR3 contains 15 residues. The germline V and J ends were trimmed by 3 bases and 0 bases, with 13 bases remaining between them. DNA for the CDR3: TGTGCCAGCAGCGCGCAGGCTACCCCCTCCTACGAGCAGTACTTC. Translated: CASSAQATPSYEQYF.

The chain links TRBV10-2 to TRBJ2-2, with D possibly being TRBD2 (6 bases). V was shortened by 2 bases and J by 2 bases, with 12 bases between the two germline ends. The CDR3 totals 16 residues. From germline, CDR1 is WSHSY and CDR2 SAAADI. CDR3 coding DNA: TGCGCCAGCAGTGAGGGCGGGGCCTTTAACACCGGGGAGCTGTTTTTT. Translated: CASSEGGAFNTGELFF.

This chain links TRBV19 with TRBJ2-7; 7 positions match TRBD1. Germline trimming cut 5 bases from V and 2 bases from J; bases unmatched to any gene: 9. The V gene's germline CDR1 is LNHDA and CDR2 SQIVND (reference sequence). The CDR3 runs to 15 residues. The CDR3 loop reads CASSSHHRGAYEQYF. In nucleotides, the CDR3 is TGTGCCAGTAGTTCCCACCACAGGGGTGCCTACGAGCAGTACTTC.

The chain is built from TRBV4-2 and TRBJ2-1; D is unresolved. The CDR3 is made up of 16 amino acids. Germline lookup yields CDR1 LGHNA and CDR2 YNFKEQ. Trimming took 0 bases from V and 2 from J, leaving 11 bases between them. The CDR3, as DNA: TGTGCCAGCAGCCAAGATGGGTCGCGAACCTACAATGAGCAGTTCTTC. Its protein product is CASSQDGSRTYNEQFF.